This T cell receptor (beta chain) is from a study of low-dose radiotherapy and immunotherapy resistance in tumors. Overall study context: The fractionation for Cohort 1 was 0.5 Gy per fraction every 2 weeks, totaling 6.5 Gy. A dose of 300 mg of oral aspirin was taken by patients daily for four cycles from cycle 1 day 1.

CDR3 length equals 14 residues. First-strand cDNA relied on TRAV- and TRBV-specific primers spanning alpha and beta chains. TCR amplification involved 20 to 25 PCR cycles with a constant-region primer and V-primer adapter. Via MiXCR, TCRdb re-called the reads, giving one row per CDR3 protein. The table includes about 58,000 distinct CDR3 sequences, under 30% detected once. Described time point: after trial treatment. Treatment of the sample: LDRT plus nivolumab, ipilimumab, low-dose cyclophosphamide and aspirin (RACIN trial). The donors' treatment consisted of nivolumab, ipilimumab, aspirin, low-dose cyclophosphamide and low-dose radiotherapy.

The sequencing used PBMCs, collected after low-dose radiotherapy plus immunotherapy. The TCR originated in a male donor with prostate cancer. The V gene is TRBV21-1, the J gene TRBJ2-1; TRBD1 was called by the table and not checked on the DNA. TRBV21-1 is given as a pseudogene. Here the CDR3 reads CASISRGTPNEQFF. The CDR3 nucleotides are TGTGCCAGCATCAGCCGCGGGACACCGAATGAGCAGTTCTTC.